Listed below are T cell receptor beta chains from one sample, sequenced in a study of CD8+CD57+ T cells in acquired aplastic anemia. One entry per CDR3 protein, called by TCRdb with MiXCR from the reads. The sample includes 150,000 to 200,000 distinct CDR3 sequences, 48% seen only once; the top ten take more than 30%. The source material was sorted CD4+, CD8+, or CD8+CD57+ T cells (not recorded which) from PBMCs. The receptors shown here come from a human donor with aplastic anemia. The CDR3 runs from the conserved cysteine through the conserved F or W. D genes are given only for firm matches. The size field is filled for only some rows; it gives once, few, many or a size class.

TRBV2	NA	NA	TRBJ1-6	TGTGCCAGCAGGGGACGATTGGGGCGGGATTCACCCCTCCACTTT	CASRGRLGRDSPLHF
TRBV12-5	NA	NA	TRBJ1-1	TGTGCTAGTGGTTTGGGGAAACGACAGTTCTTGGACACTGAAGCTTTCTTT	CASGLGKRQFLDTEAFF
TRBV15	NA	NA	TRBJ1-5	TGTGCCACCAGCAATAAGGAGACATGGGGCAATCAGCCCCAGCATTTT	CATSNKETWGNQPQHF
TRBV12-3/TRBV12-4	many	NA	TRBJ1-1	TGTGCCAGCAGTTTAATTACGGGCAGACTGAACACTGAAGCTTTCTTT	CASSLITGRLNTEAFF
TRBV4-3	many	TRBD2	TRBJ2-1	TGCGCCAGCAGCCAACGACTAGCGTCCTACAATGAGCAGTTCTTC	CASSQRLASYNEQFF
TRBV19	many	TRBD1	TRBJ1-6	TGTGCCAGTACCAACTTTGGGGGACAGATAAATTCACCCCTCCACTTT	CASTNFGGQINSPLHF
TRBV2	NA	NA	TRBJ1-2	TGTGCCAGCAGTGGAGTCAGGGTCTATGGCTACACCTTC	CASSGVRVYGYTF
TRBV7-2	many	NA	TRBJ2-3	TGTGCCAGCAGCTTAGCGCGGTCGGGGGGCCTTAGCACAGATACGCAGTATTTT	CASSLARSGGLSTDTQYF
TRBV29-1	NA	TRBD1	TRBJ2-7	TGCAGTGCGGGACAGGGCTACGAGCAGTACTTC	CSAGQGYEQYF
TRBV20-1	NA	NA	TRBJ2-5	TGCAGTGCTAGAGCAGGGGTAGCGGAGACCCAGTACTTC	CSARAGVAETQYF
TRBV6-1	many	TRBD1	TRBJ2-7	TGTGCCAGCAGTGTCCGCCTTGGAAATATCAGACAGGGGCACTTC	CASSVRLGNIRQGHF
TRBV29-1	NA	TRBD1	TRBJ2-7	TGCAGCGTCGACCCGGGACAGGGAATTCACGAGCAGTACTTC	CSVDPGQGIHEQYF
TRBV4-2	NA	TRBD2	TRBJ2-1	TGTGCCAGCAGCCAGTCTAGCGGGAGGGACAATGAGCAGTTCTTC	CASSQSSGRDNEQFF
TRBV20-1	many	TRBD2	TRBJ2-1	TGCAGTGCTAGAATGCGGGAGGGACTTAACAATGAGCAGTTCTTC	CSARMREGLNNEQFF
TRBV7-2	NA	TRBD1	TRBJ2-7	TGTGCCAGCAGCCAACCGGGACAGGGGGGTGAGCAGTACTTC	CASSQPGQGGEQYF
TRBV5-8	NA	NA	TRBJ1-5	TGTGCCAGCAGCTCGGACAGCCTGGTATCGCCCCAGCATTTT	CASSSDSLVSPQHF
TRBV6-1	many	NA	TRBJ1-5	TGTGCAGTTGGACTGACTAATCAGCCCCAGCATTTT	CAVGLTNQPQHF
TRBV18	NA	TRBD1	TRBJ2-1	TGTGCCAGCTCACCAGGGACAGGGGGCTCCTACAATGAGCAGTTCTTC	CASSPGTGGSYNEQFF
TRBV30	NA	TRBD2	TRBJ2-1	TGTGCCTGGAGTGGACTAGCGGACTTATACAATGAGCAGTTCTTC	CAWSGLADLYNEQFF
TRBV27	many	TRBD2	TRBJ2-5	TGTGCCAGCAGTTACGGGACTAACCAAGAGACCCAGTACTTC	CASSYGTNQETQYF
TRBV2	NA	NA	TRBJ2-1	TGTGCCAGCCTCGACCAGGGGGGGAGCAATGAGCAGTTCTTC	CASLDQGGSNEQFF
TRBV20-1	NA	TRBD1	TRBJ1-5	TGCAGTGCTAGAAGTACAGGGGTCAATCAGCCCCAGCATTTT	CSARSTGVNQPQHF